This T cell receptor beta chain appears in the sequencing data of a study of a mutant IDH1 vaccine in newly diagnosed glioma. Clones were read by immunoSEQ multiplex PCR, and TCRdb kept only the in-frame ones, dropping some. The sample has 90,000 to 100,000 clones, around nine tenths seen once. V was clipped by 0 bases and J by 3 bases; unmatched bases: 6. Germline CDR1 SGHRS, CDR2 YFSETQ. The CDR3 consists of 16 residues. Time point indicated: baseline, week 1 (first vaccination visit). Treatment indicated: pre-vaccination baseline after standard-of-care therapy. Each tumor in the donors was a new WHO grade 3 or 4 astrocytoma, IDH1-mutant and ATRX-lost. A note on this clone: Antigen unknown.

Whole-study findings and limits: Immune responses induced by vaccination arose in 93.3% of the patients.

The chain has TRBV5-1 and TRBJ2-1; 7 bases map to TRBD2. Sample: PBMCs, taken from a glioma patient treated with radiotherapy, temozolomide or both. The source is a woman in her forties or fifties with glioma. The CDR3 region has the DNA TGCGCCAGCAGCTTGGCCAAAGCGGGGATCTACAATGAGCAGTTCTTC. Residues: CASSLAKAGIYNEQFF. Looking up the rest from reference TRBV5-1 and TRBJ2-1 gives the full variable domain: KAGVTQTPRYLIKTRGQQVTLSCSPISGHRSVSWYQQTPGQGLQFLFEYFSETQRNKGNFPGRFSGRQFSNSRSEMNVSTLELGDSALYLCASSLAKAGIYNEQFFGPGTRLTVL.